The clone carrying this TCR beta chain was observed a handful of times. Its antigen remains unknown. Libraries were prepared by immunoSEQ multiplex PCR; TCRdb keeps only in-frame clonotypes and omits some of them. This sample carries approximately 81,000 clones and no singletons, and under 1% goes to the top ten. The entry originates in a study of T cell clonality in common variable immunodeficiency. Study-wide results and limits: Fewer TCRbeta clones were shared among CVID subjects than controls. Common variable immunodeficiency TCR beta sequences reportedly had fewer deletions and N-nucleotide insertions.

The specimen was peripheral blood mononuclear cells. The TCR sequence derives from a person aged 18 to 70 in good health.

CDR3 loop: CARSLASRTSGTPYEQYF. The sequenced CDR3 bases are TGTGCCAGAAGCTTGGCAAGCCGGACTAGCGGGACTCCCTACGAG. The chain recombines TRBV5-3 with TRBJ2-7; TRBD2 matches at 12 bases. The read finishes 3 residues shy of the CDR3 end, and the germline J gene is used to complete it. TRBV5-3 is treated as an ORF (open reading frame) with a function not yet certain. J lost 2 bases, V lost 0 bases, and 9 bases had no gene match. This CDR3 is 18 amino acids long.